This T cell receptor (beta chain) was sequenced during a study of blood T cell repertoires in COVID-19. Study information: Spain, Italy and the United States supplied samples that represented acute and convalescent COVID-19. In each case, the material was cDNA or gDNA derived from T cells, B-cell-depleted T cells, or PBMCs.

Authors' processing steps: Scientists estimated how many nucleated cells there were by amplifying reference gene primers. Libraries were prepared by immunoSEQ multiplex PCR; TCRdb keeps only in-frame clonotypes and omits some of them. Clone size and the V and J calls come from that table; the DNA yielded D and trimming. The data show approximately 170,000 clones, approximately 86% seen once. Followed over time, Seattle patients had been enrolled while infection was active. Material for sequencing was peripheral blood. This clonotype was sampled from a woman of 80 years or more with COVID-19, enrolled during active disease.

The CDR3 is CATTDPGLRQTAFF. CDR3 bases: TGTGCCACAACAGACCCGGGACTGAGACAAACGGCTTTCTTT. This chain connects TRBV28 to TRBJ1-1; possible D gene TRBD1, 5 bases. CDR3 length equals 14 residues. Trimming took off 10 bases at V and 11 bases at J, with 26 bases between the two ends. The germline V gene encodes CDR1 MDHEN and CDR2 SYDVKM.